This is a list of T cell receptor beta chains from one sample in a study of T-cell memory formation after mild COVID-19. TCRdb processed the 5' RACE reads anew with MiXCR; each CDR3 protein has one entry. This table has about 210,000 distinct CDR3 sequences, 10% to 13% appearing once. The sequenced sample was PBMCs or a T cell subset sorted from them (not recorded which). The receptor set was obtained from a young man who had mild COVID-19 (a few samples of this study predate the infection). Cell type and time point are not known. The CDR3 runs from the conserved cysteine through the conserved F or W. D genes are given only for firm matches. A clone size is listed for some rows: how often the clone was seen (once, few, many), or a class if it is expanded.

TRBV4-3	-	TRBJ2-1	-	TGCGCCAGCAGCCCCTCGGGGGCTGGATTACACAATGAGCAGTTCTTC	CASSPSGAGLHNEQFF
TRBV4-3	-	TRBJ2-5	many	TGCGCCAGCAGCCAAGCTCTAGCCCCAGAGACCCAGTACTTC	CASSQALAPETQYF
TRBV7-9	TRBD1	TRBJ2-7	-	TGTGCCGGCAGCTTATACCGCGGGACAGGGGATTTT	CAGSLYRGTGDF
TRBV20-1	TRBD2	TRBJ2-3	few	TGCAGTGCATTTCAGCGGGGGGGAGTCACAGATACGCAGTATTTT	CSAFQRGGVTDTQYF
TRBV20-1	-	TRBJ2-3	-	TGCAGTTTACGGGGGAGCGCAGATACGCAGTATTTT	CSLRGSADTQYF
TRBV12-3/TRBV12-4	-	TRBJ2-1	-	TGTGCCAGCAGTTTTAGTGACCCGGCAACCGGGGAGTTCTTC	CASSFSDPATGEFF
TRBV2	-	TRBJ2-5	-	TGTGCCAGCAGCCAGGACAGTTGGCAAGAGACCCAGTACTTC	CASSQDSWQETQYF
TRBV9	-	TRBJ2-2	few	TGTGCCAGCAGCGTAGTCGACACCGGGGAGCTGTTTTTT	CASSVVDTGELFF
TRBV27	-	TRBJ2-4	-	TGTGCCAGCAGTTCGGGGGAACAGGCGAAAAACATTCAGTACTTC	CASSSGEQAKNIQYF
TRBV6-5	-	TRBJ1-2	few	TGTGCCAGCAGTTACCTAGCTAACTATGGCTACACCTTC	CASSYLANYGYTF